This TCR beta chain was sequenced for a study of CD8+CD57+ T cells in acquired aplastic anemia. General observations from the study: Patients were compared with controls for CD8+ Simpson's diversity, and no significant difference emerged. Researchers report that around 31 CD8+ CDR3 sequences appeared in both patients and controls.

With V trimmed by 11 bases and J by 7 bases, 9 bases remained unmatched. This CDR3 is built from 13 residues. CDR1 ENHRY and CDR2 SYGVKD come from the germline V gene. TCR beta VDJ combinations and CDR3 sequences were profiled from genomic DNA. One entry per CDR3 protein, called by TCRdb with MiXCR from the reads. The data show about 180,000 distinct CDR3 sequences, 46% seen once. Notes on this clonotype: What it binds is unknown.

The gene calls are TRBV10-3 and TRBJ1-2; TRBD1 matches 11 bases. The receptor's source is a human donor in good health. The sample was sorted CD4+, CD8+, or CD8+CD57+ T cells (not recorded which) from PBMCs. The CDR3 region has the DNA TGTGCCTCAAGTGGACAGGGGGCCTTTGGCTACACCTTC. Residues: CASSGQGAFGYTF.